This T cell receptor (beta chain) comes out of a study of shared clonotypes between healthy human individuals. Looked up from germline, CDR1 is GTSNPN and CDR2 is SVGIG (reference sequence). Germline trimming cut 0 bases from V and 4 bases from J; bases unmatched to any gene: 6. CDR3 length: 16 residues. The data were produced by immunoSEQ multiplex PCR, yet TCRdb's version contains in-frame clones alone and is incomplete. The data show about 1.1 million clones, with around 82% seen just once and roughly 0.57% held by the top ten. The specimen sequenced was memory CD4+ T cells from PBMCs. Subset given: CD45RA-negative fraction. The clonotype originates from a man aged 18 to 29 in good health. Some clones in this sample may be carry-over from other donors' samples. The chain recombines TRBV30 with TRBJ2-3; the match to TRBD2 covers 11 bases. CDR3 coding DNA: TGTGCCTGGAGTGTGGGAACTAGCGGGAGCGCAGATACGCAGTATTTT. Protein product: CAWSVGTSGSADTQYF.